This TCR beta chain comes out of a study of post-analysis software for immune sequencing data (dated by TCRdb to 2013 to 2016). Looking at the study overall: Recorded disease courses included relapsing-remitting, secondary progressive and progressive-relapsing multiple sclerosis, with some patients lacking subtype annotation. The multiple sclerosis patient repertoires were compared with about a dozen previously published healthy control repertoires from donors aged roughly 6 to 25 years. A subset of samples was prepared in parallel using single-end sample barcoding, then pooled and co-amplified after Illumina adapter ligation. General conclusions and limits of the study: Normalized Chao1 diversity was significantly lower in multiple sclerosis patients than controls, suggesting substantial peripheral T-cell clonal expansion. The control group was slightly older than the multiple sclerosis patient group. Strong co-clustering of samples prepared in the same batch was shown by direct clustering with F measure, prompting a batch-effect correction.

Receptor amplification or capture employed PCR. The sequencer was an Illumina HiSeq 2500. To reduce PCR and sequencing biases, unique molecular identifiers were built into the TCR beta cDNA libraries. Every 1 to 10 million input T cells yielded some 500,000 cDNA molecules, meaning each molecule approximated one T cell. The patient libraries were prepared and sequenced with the same protocol used for the earlier healthy control dataset. Within a given batch, samples were prepared together, multiplexed and sequenced on the same HiSeq lane. From the authors' description of their analysis: Raw barcoded reads were processed with MIGEC, discarding single-read molecular identifier groups before consensus assembly and CDR3 extraction. Clonotype tables were post-analysed with VDJtools, and diversity was normalized by down-sampling all datasets to the smallest sample size. Repertoire overlap clustering matched CDR3 amino acid but not nucleotide sequences to correct batch-related cross-sample contamination. Through fastp at Q25 and MiXCR, TCRdb rebuilt clones from the public reads, retaining in-frame beta chains. Rows are unified per CDR3 protein, each entry keeping the most common DNA and genes. It is TCRdb's table, rather than the study itself, that gives the V and J calls and clone size. In this sample the table shows about 260,000 distinct CDR3 sequences, around 34% of which occur a single time. Of the sample, 4% to 6% falls within the top ten clones.

To demonstrate the VDJtools post-analysis software, the study profiled TCR beta repertoires from the peripheral blood of 10 to 15 young patients with multiple sclerosis. Multiple sclerosis patients were children and adolescents aged about 6 to 15 years. Details on this clonotype: What antigen it recognizes has not been identified. Per-base qualities were not stored, and no clone one base away is much larger.

The source material was blood. The sequence derives from a girl between 5 and 17 years old with multiple sclerosis.

The sequenced DNA is TGTGCCAGCAGCTTCCGGACTAGCGGGACCTCCAACACAGATACGCAGTATTTT. Translated, it reads CASSFRTSGTSNTDTQYF. The chain employs TRBV7-2 and TRBJ2-3, with 12 central nucleotides matching TRBD2. In the germline V gene, CDR1 corresponds to SGHTA and CDR2 to FQGNSA. Trimming leaves V shorter by 3 bases and J shorter by 2 bases, with the junction holding 9 bases beyond the gene matches. Spanning cysteine to phenylalanine, the CDR3 consists of 18 amino acids. Here the CDR3 DNA is all that survives: 54 bases in frame from base 1. When the CDR3 is completed using the reference TRBV7-2 and TRBJ2-3 genes on either side, the full variable domain is GAGVSQSPSNKVTEKGKDVELRCDPISGHTALYWYRQSLGQGLEFLIYFQGNSAPDKSGLPSDRFSAERTGGSVSTLTIQRTQQEDSAVYLCASSFRTSGTSNTDTQYFGPGTRLTVL.